This TCR beta chain was found in a study of CD4 T cells in relation to SARS-CoV-2 and coronaviruses. Unexposed donor CD4+ T cells date from about 2011-2018, before the COVID-19 pandemic. CD4+ T cells were isolated from the cells after about 11 days of culture. TCRdb's copy holds only in-frame clones and misses some; the assay was immunoSEQ multiplex PCR. The data show about 26,000 clones, 65% to 80% seen once. Of note for this clone: The target antigen is unknown.

CDR1 is SGHVS, CDR2 FQNEAQ, per germline. The length of the CDR3 is 17 residues. V shed 3 bases and J 5 bases; nucleotides not matched to a gene: 9. This chain links TRBV7-8 with TRBJ2-2, with 10 bases fitting TRBD1. The clonotype originates from a human donor in good health. The sample was CD4+ T cells from PBMCs, cultured in vitro. The CDR3 DNA reads as TGTGCCAGCAGCTTCCTACGGACAGGGGGAGGGACCGGGGAGCTGTTTTTT. Its translation: CASSFLRTGGGTGELFF.